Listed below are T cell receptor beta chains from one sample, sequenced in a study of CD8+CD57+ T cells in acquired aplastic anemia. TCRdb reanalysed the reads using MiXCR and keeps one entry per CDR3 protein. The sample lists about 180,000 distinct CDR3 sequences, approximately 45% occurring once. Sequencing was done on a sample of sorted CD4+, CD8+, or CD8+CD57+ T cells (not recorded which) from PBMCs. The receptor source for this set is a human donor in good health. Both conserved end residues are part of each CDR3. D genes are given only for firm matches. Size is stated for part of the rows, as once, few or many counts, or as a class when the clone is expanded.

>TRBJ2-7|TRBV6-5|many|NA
TGTGCCAGCACTCCGGCTAGCACCTACGAGCAGTACTTC
CASTPASTYEQYF
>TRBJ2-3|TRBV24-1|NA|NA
TGTGCCACCAGTGACCCGACTATCGGACACACAGATACGCAGTATTTT
CATSDPTIGHTDTQYF
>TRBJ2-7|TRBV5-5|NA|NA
TGTGCCAGCAGCAACACAGGGAATCTCTACGAGCAGTACTTC
CASSNTGNLYEQYF
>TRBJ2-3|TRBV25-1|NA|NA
TGTGCCAGCAGAGCCGCTCCCGGAGTAGGACACACAGATACGCAGTATTTT
CASRAAPGVGHTDTQYF
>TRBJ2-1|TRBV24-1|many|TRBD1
TGTGCCACCATCGGGACAGGGAACAATGAGCAGTTCTTC
CATIGTGNNEQFF
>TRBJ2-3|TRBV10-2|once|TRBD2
TGTGCCAGCAGCATAACGACTAGCTCAGATACGCAGTATTTT
CASSITTSSDTQYF
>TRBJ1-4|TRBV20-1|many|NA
TGCAGTGCTAGTGGCAGGGAGGAGGAAAAACTGTTTTTT
CSASGREEEKLFF
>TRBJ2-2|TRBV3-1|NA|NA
TGTGCCAGCAGCCAAGGAACCCTCACCGGGGAGCTGTTTTTT
CASSQGTLTGELFF
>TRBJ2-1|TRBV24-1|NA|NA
TGTGCCACCAGCGATGGACGGGTTGAGCAGTTCTTC
CATSDGRVEQFF
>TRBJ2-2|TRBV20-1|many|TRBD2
TGCAGTGCTTCGTTTGGAACTAGCGGGCGGTTTGTGAACACCGGGGAGCTGTTTTTT
CSASFGTSGRFVNTGELFF
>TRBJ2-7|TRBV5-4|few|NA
TGTGCCAGCAGCTTGGACAGATCCTACGAGCAGTACTTC
CASSLDRSYEQYF
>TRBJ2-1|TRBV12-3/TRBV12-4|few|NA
TGTGCCAGCAGCCACAGGAACAATGAGCAGTTCTTC
CASSHRNNEQFF
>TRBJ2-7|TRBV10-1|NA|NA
TGCGCCAGCAGGGTGAGGGTCAGATCCTACGAGCAGTACTTC
CASRVRVRSYEQYF
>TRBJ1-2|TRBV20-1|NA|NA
TGCAGTGCTGGCCGGAGGAGCACCTTC
CSAGRRSTF
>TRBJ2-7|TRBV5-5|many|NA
TGTGCCAGCAGCTTGGGCGTGCGTGCCTACGAGCAGTACTTC
CASSLGVRAYEQYF
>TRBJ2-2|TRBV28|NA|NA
TGTGCCAGCAGGGACAGAGGTGGTTTGTACACCGGGGAGCTGTTCTTT
CASRDRGGLYTGELFF
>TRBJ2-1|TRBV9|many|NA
TGTGCCAGCAGCGTAGATGGAGTCTCCTACAATGAGCAGTTCTTC
CASSVDGVSYNEQFF
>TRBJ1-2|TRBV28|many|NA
TGTGCCAGCAGTTTACCCGGCAGATACTACACCTTC
CASSLPGRYYTF
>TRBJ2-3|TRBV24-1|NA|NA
TGTGCCACCACCTCGGGGGAGTTGGAAACAGATACGCAGTATTTT
CATTSGELETDTQYF
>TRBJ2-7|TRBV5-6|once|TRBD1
TGTGCCAGCAGCTTGGCGGGACAGACTTACGAGCAGTACTTC
CASSLAGQTYEQYF
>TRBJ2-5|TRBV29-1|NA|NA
TGTAGCGTTTCAGACGGAACCTACGAGCGGTACTTC
CSVSDGTYERYF
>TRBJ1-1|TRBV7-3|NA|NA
TGTGCCAGCGGCCGTAACCAGAACACTGAAGCTTTCTTT
CASGRNQNTEAFF
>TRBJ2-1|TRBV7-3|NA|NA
TGTGCCAGCAGCTCCCGACTGGAGGGGTACGATGAGCAGTTCTTC
CASSSRLEGYDEQFF
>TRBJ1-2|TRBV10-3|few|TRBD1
TGTGCCATCAGTGGGGACAGGTACTATGGCTACACCTTC
CAISGDRYYGYTF
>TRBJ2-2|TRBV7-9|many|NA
TGTGCCAGCAGGAGACAGAGTAACACCGGGGAGCTGTTTTTT
CASRRQSNTGELFF
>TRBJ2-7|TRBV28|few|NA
TGTGCCAGCAGTTTCGCGGGGCAGGGGCTCGACGAGCAGTACTTC
CASSFAGQGLDEQYF
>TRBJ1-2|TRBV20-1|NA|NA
TGCAGTGCTAGGGGGACTTCTAACTATGGCTACACCTTC
CSARGTSNYGYTF
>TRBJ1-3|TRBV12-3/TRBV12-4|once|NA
TGTGCCAGCAGTTTGGGCAGGGACACCATATATTTT
CASSLGRDTIYF
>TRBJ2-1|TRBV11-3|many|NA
TGTGCCAGCAGCCCCGGGACTCTCTACAATGAGCAGTTCTTC
CASSPGTLYNEQFF
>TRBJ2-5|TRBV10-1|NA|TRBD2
TGCGCCAGCAGTGAGGGGCTAGCGGGGGGTCAAGAGACCCAGTACTTC
CASSEGLAGGQETQYF
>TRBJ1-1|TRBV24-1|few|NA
TGTGCCACCAGTGATTTAGGCCAAGCTGAAGCTTTCTTT
CATSDLGQAEAFF
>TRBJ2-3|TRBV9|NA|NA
TGTGCCAGCAGCGTAGACGGACAGAGTTCAGATACGCAGTATTTT
CASSVDGQSSDTQYF
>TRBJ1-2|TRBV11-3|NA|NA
TGTGCCAGCAGCGAAAGGCGGCAAGACTATGGCTACACCTTC
CASSERRQDYGYTF
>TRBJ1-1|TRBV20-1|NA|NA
TGCAGTGCCTCCACAGGAGCGAACACTGAAGCTTTCTTT
CSASTGANTEAFF
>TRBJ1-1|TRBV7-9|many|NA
TGTGCCAGCAGCCTGGGACGGGCGAACACTGAAGCTTTCTTT
CASSLGRANTEAFF
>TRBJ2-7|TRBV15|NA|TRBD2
TGTGCCACCAGCAGGCCACTAGCGGGGGGGCGCGAGCAGTACTTC
CATSRPLAGGREQYF
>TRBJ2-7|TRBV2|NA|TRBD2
TGTGCCAGCAGTGAATCGGGACTAGCCGACGAGCAGTACTTC
CASSESGLADEQYF
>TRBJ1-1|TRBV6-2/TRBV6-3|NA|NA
TGTGCCAGCAGTACTTCAGGTAATAATCTTGAAGCTTTCTTT
CASSTSGNNLEAFF
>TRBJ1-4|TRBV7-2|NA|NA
TGTGCCAGCAGCTTAGCGTCCGGTAGTGGGAATCCCAATGAAAAACTGTTTTTT
CASSLASGSGNPNEKLFF
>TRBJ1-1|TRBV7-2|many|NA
TGTGCCAGCAGCCAACAGGGTACTGAAGCTTTCTTT
CASSQQGTEAFF
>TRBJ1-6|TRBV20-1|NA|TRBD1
TGCAGTGCTAGAGAAGGAGGGACAGGGCTCTCACCCCTCCACTTT
CSAREGGTGLSPLHF
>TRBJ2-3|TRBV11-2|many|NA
TGTGCCAGCAGGCCCGGTAGCATCGCAGATACGCAGTATTTT
CASRPGSIADTQYF
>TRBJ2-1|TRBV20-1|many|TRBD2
TGCAGTGCTAGTGGGCGACTAGCGGGCCACCGAACCAATGAGCAGTTCTTC
CSASGRLAGHRTNEQFF
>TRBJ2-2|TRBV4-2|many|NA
TGTGCCAGCAGCCGGCAGGGGAAGGGCATACCGACCGGGGAGCTGTTTTTT
CASSRQGKGIPTGELFF
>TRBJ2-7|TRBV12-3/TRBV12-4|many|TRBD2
TGTGCCAGCAGTTTACGGCAGCGGGGAGAGCAGTACTTC
CASSLRQRGEQYF
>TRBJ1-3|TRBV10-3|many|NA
TGTGCCATCGGGAGGGACCCTCTCTCTGGAAACACCATATATTTT
CAIGRDPLSGNTIYF
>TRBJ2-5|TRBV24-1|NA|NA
TGTGCCACCAGTGATTCTGGGGGCCTACAAGAGACCCAGTACTTC
CATSDSGGLQETQYF
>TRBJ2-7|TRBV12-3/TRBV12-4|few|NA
TGTGCCAGCAGTTTTGACAGTAAATACGAGCAGTACTTC
CASSFDSKYEQYF
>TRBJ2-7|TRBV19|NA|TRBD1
TGTGCCAGTAGTACCTGGACAGGGAACGAGCAGTACTTC
CASSTWTGNEQYF
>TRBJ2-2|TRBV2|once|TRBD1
TGTGCCAGTAGACCACAGGGGAGCACCGGGGAGCTGTTTTTT
CASRPQGSTGELFF
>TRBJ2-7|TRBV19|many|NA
TGTGCCAGTAGTATTAGTGAGTGGGGAGGGGGTAAGTACTACGAGCAGTACTTC
CASSISEWGGGKYYEQYF
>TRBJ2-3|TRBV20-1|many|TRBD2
TGCAGTGCTAGAGATCGAAGGACTAGCGGGATTCCTAGCACAGATACGCAGTATTTT
CSARDRRTSGIPSTDTQYF
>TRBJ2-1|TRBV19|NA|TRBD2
TGTGCCAGTAGAAACGGGGCTAGCGGGGGATACAATGAGCAGTTCTTC
CASRNGASGGYNEQFF
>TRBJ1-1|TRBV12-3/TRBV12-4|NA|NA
TGTGCCAGCAGCCCGGGACGGGTGAACACTGAAGCTTTCTTT
CASSPGRVNTEAFF